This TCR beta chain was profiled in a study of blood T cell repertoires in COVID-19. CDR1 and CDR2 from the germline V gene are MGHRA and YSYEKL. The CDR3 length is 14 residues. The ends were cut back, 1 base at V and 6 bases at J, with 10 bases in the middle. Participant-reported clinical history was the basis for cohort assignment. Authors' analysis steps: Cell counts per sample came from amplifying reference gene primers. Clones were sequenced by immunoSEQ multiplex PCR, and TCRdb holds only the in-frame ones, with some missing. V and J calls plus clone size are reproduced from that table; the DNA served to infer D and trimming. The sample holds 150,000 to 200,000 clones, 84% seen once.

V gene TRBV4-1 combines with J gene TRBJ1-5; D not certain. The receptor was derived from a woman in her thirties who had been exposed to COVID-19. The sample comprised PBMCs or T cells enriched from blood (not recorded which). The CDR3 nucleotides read TGCGCCAGCAGCCAAGTTGGAGATTCTCAGCCCCAGCATTTT. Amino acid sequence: CASSQVGDSQPQHF.